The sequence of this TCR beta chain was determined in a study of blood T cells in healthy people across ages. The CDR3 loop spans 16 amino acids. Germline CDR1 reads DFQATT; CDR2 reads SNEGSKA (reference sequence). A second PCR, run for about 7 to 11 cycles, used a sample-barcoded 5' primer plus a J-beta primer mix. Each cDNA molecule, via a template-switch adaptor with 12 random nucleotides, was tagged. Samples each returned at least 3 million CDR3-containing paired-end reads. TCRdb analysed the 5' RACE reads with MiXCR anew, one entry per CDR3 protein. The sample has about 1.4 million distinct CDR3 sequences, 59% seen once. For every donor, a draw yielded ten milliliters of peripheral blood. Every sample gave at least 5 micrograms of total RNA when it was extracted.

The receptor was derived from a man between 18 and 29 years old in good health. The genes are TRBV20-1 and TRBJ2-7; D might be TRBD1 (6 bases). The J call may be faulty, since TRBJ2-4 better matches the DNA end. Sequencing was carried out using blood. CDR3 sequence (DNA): TGCAGTGCTAGGGTGGTATCGACAGGAAAGGAAAACATTCAGTACTTC. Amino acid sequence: CSARVVSTGKENIQYF.